What follows is one T cell receptor (beta chain) and its context. Employing constant-segment primers, 5'RACE generated TCR alpha and TCR beta cDNA libraries bearing sample barcodes and UMIs. TCRdb redid the calling of the 5' RACE reads with MiXCR, one entry per CDR3 protein. The sample contains approximately 400,000 distinct CDR3 sequences, around 24% of which appear only once. This sample was included in a study of T-cell memory formation after mild COVID-19. The CDR3 spans 13 residues. Germline V gives CDR1 DFQATT, CDR2 SNEGSKA (reference sequence). The chain joins TRBV20-1 to TRBJ2-3; the match to TRBD2 covers 9 bases. Sequencing was carried out using PBMCs or a T cell subset sorted from them (not recorded which). This receptor was identified in an adult woman who had mild COVID-19 (a few samples of this study predate the infection). Cell type and time point are not known. CDR3 residues: CTGRRGGTDTQYF. DNA for the CDR3: TGCACGGGCAGGCGGGGGGGAACAGATACGCAGTATTTT.